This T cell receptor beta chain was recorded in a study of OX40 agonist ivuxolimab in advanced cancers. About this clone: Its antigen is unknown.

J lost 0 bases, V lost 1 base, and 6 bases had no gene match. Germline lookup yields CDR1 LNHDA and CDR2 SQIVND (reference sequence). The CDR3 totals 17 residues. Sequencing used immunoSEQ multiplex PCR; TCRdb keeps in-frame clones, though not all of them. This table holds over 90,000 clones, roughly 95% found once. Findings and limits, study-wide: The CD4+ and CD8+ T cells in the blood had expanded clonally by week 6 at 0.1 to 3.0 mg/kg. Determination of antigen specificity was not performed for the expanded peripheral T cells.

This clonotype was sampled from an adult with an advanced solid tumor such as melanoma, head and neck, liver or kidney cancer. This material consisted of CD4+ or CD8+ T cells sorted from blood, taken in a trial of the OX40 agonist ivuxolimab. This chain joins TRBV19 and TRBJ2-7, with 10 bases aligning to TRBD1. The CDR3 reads CASSIGVGTGVSYEQYF. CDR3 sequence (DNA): TGTGCCAGTAGTATAGGGGTAGGGACAGGGGTCTCCTACGAGCAGTACTTC.